This passage covers 18 T cell receptor beta chains from one sample sequenced in a study of response to subunit inactivated influenza vaccine. TCRdb re-analysed the RT-PCR reads in MiXCR, keeping a single row per CDR3 protein. This table has 650,000 to 850,000 distinct CDR3 sequences, approximately 14% appearing once. Here the sequenced sample was PBMCs from blood, taken around two weeks before vaccination. All receptors come from a man between 45 and 60 years old who received an inactivated influenza vaccine.

This clonotype was seen a few times. J is TRBJ2-2 and V is TRBV12-3 or TRBV12-4, with 8 bases lining up with TRBD1. After removal of 3 bases from V and 6 bases from J, the junction contained 6 bases not matched to a gene. This CDR3 has 15 residues. CDR3 loop: CASSFSRGLAGELFF. For the CDR3, the DNA is TGTGCCAGCAGTTTCAGCAGGGGGCTCGCCGGGGAGCTGTTTTTT.

A note on this clonotype: This may stem from a read error, because a much larger clone lies one nucleotide away. This sequence joins TRBV28 and TRBJ1-6, with a possible D match to TRBD1 (5 bases). The CDR3 length is 14 residues. V was cut by 9 bases and J by 8 bases, with 17 bases left in between. Germline-derived CDR1 and CDR2 are MDHEN and SYDVKM. CDR3 protein: CASVSWGGDSPLHF. CDR3 DNA: TGTGCCAGTGTTTCTTGGGGAGGGGATTCACCCCTCCACTTT. The whole variable domain, remainder taken from reference TRBV28 and TRBJ1-6, is DVKVTQSSRYLVKRTGEKVFLECVQDMDHENMFWYRQDPGLGLRLIYFSYDVKMKEKGDIPEGYSVSREKKERFSLILESASTNQTSMYLCASVSWGGDSPLHFGNGTRLTVT.

This clonotype has a count of ten or more. The V and J genes are TRBV7-2 and TRBJ2-5, with 7 bases lining up with TRBD1. Germline V gives CDR1 SGHTA, CDR2 FQGNSA. The CDR3 length is 15 residues. With V trimmed by 0 bases and J by 3 bases, 4 bases remained unmatched. CDR3 sequence (DNA): TGTGCCAGCAGCTTAGCGTCGGGACAGAAAGAGACCCAGTACTTC. It yields the protein CASSLASGQKETQYF.

In this sample, this clonotype turned up a few times. The chain has TRBV3-1 and TRBJ2-1, with 8 bases that match TRBD2. Germline V lookup: CDR1 LGHDT, CDR2 YNNKEL (reference sequence). The CDR3 consists of 15 residues. Unmatched junction bases numbered 9, after V lost 3 bases and J lost 8 bases. The CDR3 coding sequence is TGTGCCAGCAGCCATGAGCTAGCGGGTCAGGATGAGCAGTTCTTC. Translated: CASSHELAGQDEQFF.

This clonotype appeared a few times. V is TRBV4-3 and J is TRBJ2-3; D possibly uses TRBD1 or TRBD2 (5 bases each). V lost 4 bases, J lost 3 bases, and 14 bases lay in between. The CDR3 spans 15 residues. CDR1 is LGHNA, CDR2 YSLEER, per germline. The DNA of the CDR3 is TGCGCCAGCAGCCTTGGGGGACGGCCGACAGATACGCAGTATTTT. This gives the protein CASSLGGRPTDTQYF.

This clonotype was seen more than once but under ten times. CDR3 sequence (DNA): TGTGCCAGCAGCCAGTACTTGAAGGCCGGGAATGAAAAACTGTTTTTT. Residues: CASSQYLKAGNEKLFF. The chain carries TRBV4-2 and TRBJ1-4; D gene uncertain. V lost 3 bases to trimming and J lost 5 bases, with 16 bases between them. CDR1 and CDR2 (germline): LGHNA, YNFKEQ. This CDR3 is 16 amino acids long.

This clonotype was recorded a few times. V gene TRBV3-1 combines with J gene TRBJ1-3; 7 nucleotides line up with TRBD1. Germline assignment: CDR1 LGHDT and CDR2 YNNKEL (reference sequence). Trimming cost V 3 bases and J 9 bases; bases outside gene matches: 14. The CDR3 runs to 16 residues. CDR3 sequence reads: CASSQAHRGRGSTIYF. The CDR3 nucleotides read TGTGCCAGCAGCCAGGCCCACAGGGGACGCGGGAGCACCATATATTTT.

This clonotype has just a few counts. Written as DNA, the CDR3 is TGTGCCAGCGGGCCCTACGGACGGAACGAGCAGTACTTC. Translated: CASGPYGRNEQYF. The chain is built from TRBV13 and TRBJ2-7; no definite D call. This CDR3 region has 13 residues. Trimming pared 8 bases from V and 5 bases from J, leaving 16 bases between. CDR1 is PRHDT and CDR2 is FYEKMQ in the germline V gene (reference sequence).

In the case of this clonotype: The CDR3 carries no conserved terminal phenylalanine or tryptophan, so it likely arises from a read error. The chain recombines TRBV20-1 with TRBJ2-7; 7 nucleotides line up with TRBD1. Germline trimming cut 5 bases from V and 5 bases from J; bases unmatched to any gene: 6. The CDR3 sequence is 12 residues long. From germline, CDR1 is DFQATT and CDR2 SNEGSKA (reference sequence). CDR3 sequence: CSADRVEHEQYS. The CDR3 nucleotides read TGCAGTGCTGACAGGGTAGAGCACGAGCAGTACTCC.

The rearrangement uses TRBV29-1 and TRBJ1-2, with 7 bases lining up with TRBD1. Germline V gene sequence: CDR1 SQVTM, CDR2 ANQGSEA. The CDR3 covers 15 residues. V shed 2 bases and J 2 bases; nucleotides not matched to a gene: 8. The CDR3 loop is CSVERLVQGNYGYTF. CDR3 in DNA: TGCAGCGTTGAACGACTTGTACAGGGGAACTATGGCTACACCTTC.

The V gene is TRBV5-5, the J gene TRBJ2-4; D is perhaps TRBD1 (6 bases). V dropped 4 bases and J dropped 3 bases, with 14 bases sitting between them. Germline V gene lookup returns CDR1 SGHKS and CDR2 YYEKEE (reference sequence). CDR3 size: 15 residues. The DNA of the CDR3 is TGTGCCAGCAGCGTTGGACAGCTAAGCAAAAACATTCAGTACTTC. This translates into CASSVGQLSKNIQYF.

The chain employs TRBV7-2 and TRBJ2-3; TRBD1 might be the D (5 bases). The V end was cut by 5 bases, the J end by 4 bases, with 13 bases between. CDR1 and CDR2 (germline): SGHTA, FQGNSA. The CDR3 consists of 14 residues. The CDR3 here is CASSMQGGADTQYF. As DNA, the CDR3 is TGTGCCAGCAGCATGCAGGGTGGTGCAGATACGCAGTATTTT.

This clonotype was seen a few times. The chain uses TRBV20-1 and TRBJ2-3, with 9 positions matching TRBD1. V dropped 3 bases and J dropped 3; count of bases not matched to a gene: 13. The CDR3 extends over 17 amino acids. Per the germline V gene, CDR1 is DFQATT and CDR2 is SNEGSKA (reference sequence). DNA for the CDR3: TGCAGTGCTAGTTCTTATTGGGGGACAGGGAGAACAGATACGCAGTATTTT. Amino acids: CSASSYWGTGRTDTQYF.

This clonotype occurred many times. This chain connects TRBV20-1 to TRBJ2-2, with TRBD2 as a possible D gene (6 bases). Germline V CDR1 and CDR2: DFQATT, SNEGSKA (reference sequence). Trimming cost V 6 bases and J 0 bases, with 17 bases left between them. The CDR3 length is 16 residues. CDR3 nucleotides: TGCAGTGCCAGACCCGGGACTCACGCGAACACCGGGGAGCTGTTTTTT. This codes for CSARPGTHANTGELFF.

V and J are TRBV9 and TRBJ1-2; maybe TRBD1 (6 bases). This CDR3 is 13 amino acids long. Germline lookup yields CDR1 SGDLS and CDR2 YYNGEE. Trimming shortened V by 3 bases and J by 4 bases, and 10 bases separated the two germline ends. The CDR3 DNA follows: TGTGCCAGCAGCGCGACAGGTCTCTATGGCTACACCTTC. Protein: CASSATGLYGYTF.

The table lists this clonotype with a few counts. V is TRBV20-1 and J is TRBJ2-7, with D unresolved. The germline gives CDR1 DFQATT, CDR2 SNEGSKA (reference sequence). The length of the CDR3 is 13 residues. V was trimmed by 6 bases and J by 5 bases, leaving 17 bases between them. The DNA of the CDR3 is TGCAGTGCGTCCGCCGGCTTGATGAACGAGCAGTACTTC. Translation gives CSASAGLMNEQYF.

The V and J genes are TRBV12-3 or TRBV12-4 and TRBJ1-5, with D tentatively TRBD1 (5 bases). Deletions cut 3 bases from V and 9 bases from J, with 15 bases between. This CDR3 spans 14 amino acids. CDR3 nucleotides: TGTGCCAGCAGTTTCGGTGGGCAGGGAGGGCCCCAGCATTTT. Its translation is CASSFGGQGGPQHF.

This clonotype was detected only a few times. This chain uses TRBV3-1 with TRBJ2-7; no firm D call. The CDR3 is made up of 12 amino acids. Per germline, CDR1 LGHDT and CDR2 YNNKEL (reference sequence). Trimming shortened V by 3 bases and J by 2 bases, and 5 bases separated the two germline ends. CDR3 DNA: TGTGCCAGCAGCCACCTTCCCTACGAGCAGTACTTC. Amino acids: CASSHLPYEQYF.